One sample yielded the 12 T cell receptor beta chains listed below, sequenced in a study of post-analysis software for immune sequencing data. The study, taken as a whole, reports: Elevated frequency relative to controls characterized four or five TRBV segments in patients, TRBV5-6, TRBV5-1 and TRBV20-1 among them.

The TCR beta cDNA libraries contained unique molecular identifiers. In TCRdb, the PCR reads were re-called with MiXCR into one record per CDR3 protein. The sample has fewer than 850,000 distinct CDR3 sequences, roughly 30% seen once; the top ten hold around 0.56%. What these receptors recognize is not known. Sequencing input: blood. These receptors were taken from a girl aged 10 to 17 with multiple sclerosis.

The V gene is TRBV10-3, the J gene TRBJ1-4, with no clear D. Germline V gene sequence: CDR1 ENHRY, CDR2 SYGVKD. Trimming took off 4 bases at V and 8 bases at J, with 17 bases between the two ends. The CDR3 extends over 15 amino acids. The CDR3 loop is CAISGLDGPVEKLFF. The CDR3 DNA follows: TGTGCCATCAGTGGCCTGGACGGTCCCGTCGAAAAACTGTTTTTT.

The chain couples TRBV20-1 to TRBJ1-1; 9 bases agree with TRBD1. Germline-derived CDR1 and CDR2 are DFQATT and SNEGSKA (reference sequence). The CDR3 length is 15 residues. Trimming removed 1 base from V and 3 bases from J; junction bases left unmatched: 6. In DNA form, the CDR3 reads TGCAGTGCTAGAGCCTCGGACAGGGGCGACACTGAAGCTTTCTTT. This gives the protein CSARASDRGDTEAFF.

This clonotype appeared a few times. The chain uses TRBV20-1 and TRBJ1-2; D not certain. The CDR3 spans 11 residues. The V gene's germline CDR1 is DFQATT and CDR2 SNEGSKA (reference sequence). Trimming shortened V by 4 bases and J by 0 bases, and 3 bases separated the two germline ends. The CDR3 spells CSAKANYGYTF. The CDR3 nucleotides read TGCAGTGCTAAAGCTAACTATGGCTACACCTTC.

This clonotype has a handful of counts. The V gene is TRBV27, the J gene TRBJ2-1; D might be TRBD1 (5 bases). CDR1 is MNHEY and CDR2 is SMNVEV in the germline V gene (reference sequence). The germline V and J ends were trimmed by 8 bases and 6 bases, with 20 bases remaining between them. The CDR3 length is 15 residues. The CDR3: CASVLSAGSRNEQFF. CDR3 coding DNA: TGTGCCAGCGTACTCAGTGCAGGGTCCCGCAATGAGCAGTTCTTC.

The V and J genes are TRBV9 and TRBJ1-2; tentative D call: TRBD1 (6 bases). The V gene's germline CDR1 is SGDLS and CDR2 YYNGEE. V dropped 7 bases and J dropped 6 bases, with 19 bases sitting between them. CDR3 size: 14 residues. The CDR3 spells CASSLKGQLNGYTF. The CDR3 DNA is TGTGCCAGCTCCTTAAAAGGACAGCTAAATGGCTACACCTTC.

This clonotype was observed a handful of times. CDR3 sequence: CASSLTGTGRYGYTF. The CDR3 bases are TGTGCCAGCAGCCTTACCGGGACAGGGAGGTATGGCTACACCTTC. The chain carries TRBV7-2 and TRBJ1-2; 9 bases match TRBD1. Per germline, CDR1 SGHTA and CDR2 FQGNSA. Unmatched junction bases numbered 9, after V lost 5 bases and J lost 5 bases. CDR3 length: 15 amino acids.

This sequence joins TRBV28 and TRBJ2-5; the D is unclear. CDR1 and CDR2 (germline): MDHEN, SYDVKM. Trimming took off 6 bases at V and 1 base at J, with 15 bases between the two ends. The CDR3 is 15 residues long. In nucleotides, the CDR3 is TGTGCCAGCAGAGACCGAGTCGGCGCCCAAGAGACCCAGTACTTC. Protein sequence: CASRDRVGAQETQYF.

This clonotype was detected a few times. The chain joins TRBV14 to TRBJ2-7; a possible D gene is TRBD1 (6 bases). Germline values: CDR1 SGHDN, CDR2 FVKESK. This CDR3 contains 18 residues. Trimming took 3 bases from V and 1 from J, leaving 22 bases between them. The CDR3 spells CASSHGQLITGPSYEQYF. The CDR3 DNA reads as TGTGCCAGCAGCCACGGACAGTTAATAACCGGGCCTTCCTACGAGCAGTACTTC.

The J gene is TRBJ2-7, the V gene TRBV7-2; the D is unclear. The CDR3 extends over 13 amino acids. CDR1 and CDR2 (germline): SGHTA, FQGNSA. Trimming took off 1 base at V and 3 bases at J, with 7 bases between the two ends. CDR3 residues: CASSLEPFYEQYF. The DNA of the CDR3 is TGTGCCAGCAGCTTAGAACCTTTCTACGAGCAGTACTTC.

Details on this clonotype: One junction end disagrees with the germline gene, perhaps due to a read error. The rearrangement joins TRBV9 to TRBJ2-5; TRBD1 aligns across 10 bases. This CDR3 comprises 15 residues. Germline V lookup: CDR1 SGDLS, CDR2 YYNGEE. The CDR3 bases are TGTGTCAGCAGCTGGGACAGGGGAGAGGGAGAGACCCAGTACTTC. Translation: CVSSWDRGEGETQYF.

In this sample, this clonotype turned up a few times. This chain links TRBV5-1 with TRBJ2-3; 10 bases are shared with TRBD2. Looked up from germline, CDR1 is SGHRS and CDR2 is YFSETQ. The CDR3 has 16 amino acids. V lost 4 bases and J lost 4; bases outside the gene matches: 9. In DNA form, the CDR3 reads TGCGCCAGCAGCCCCATTCTAGCGGGAGATTCAGATACGCAGTATTTT. This encodes CASSPILAGDSDTQYF.

Concerning this clonotype: A much larger clone differs from this one at a single base, so this may be a read error. V usage is TRBV20-1 and J usage is TRBJ2-5; possibly TRBD2 for D (5 bases). Trimming removed 1 base from V and 7 bases from J, with 13 bases in between. Germline lookup yields CDR1 DFQATT and CDR2 SNEGSKA (reference sequence). The CDR3 has 13 amino acids. The DNA for the CDR3 is TGCAGTGCTAGAGCCAGGCTAGAGGGGACCCAGTACTTC. Amino acids: CSARARLEGTQYF.